Here is one T cell receptor (beta chain) with its context. What this receptor recognizes is not known. Base-call qualities are not available, and no considerably larger clone is one nucleotide away. The record originates from a study of shared clonotypes between healthy human individuals (dated by TCRdb to the early 2020s). Background on the whole study: The cohort comprised a couple of women and a few men aged 18 to 49 years. For each donor, three plates each were used for CD4 naive and CD4 memory, two plates were used for CD8 naive, and one plate was used for CD8 memory. The study deeply sequenced blood TCR repertoires of about five healthy adults to estimate repertoire size and the extent of clonotype sharing between individuals. To increase sequencing depth and limit assay-specific biases, different laboratories used diverse techniques to prepare libraries and sequence TCR repertoires. Leukapheresis yielded between about 0.8 and 8.9 billion PBMCs per donor.

CD8 naive samples consisted of CD45RO-negative cells that were positively selected for CCR7, yielding a CD45RA+CCR7+ population without TemRA cells. Healthy HIV-negative adults with no recently reported acute infections or vaccinations were included as donors. Only Caucasian adults living in Nashville, Tennessee, USA were represented among the donors. Blood was obtained by leukapheresis, after which PBMCs were separated by Ficoll-Histopaque density gradient centrifugation and cryopreserved in liquid nitrogen vapor phase. Analytical flow cytometry was used to check the purity and quantity of each magnetically sorted T cell population. Genomic DNA was isolated from every sorted fraction and measured by UV absorbance on a Nanodrop 2000c. Per the germline V gene (reference sequence), MNHNY is the CDR1 and SVGAGI is the CDR2. The CDR3 spans 16 residues, from the cysteine through the phenylalanine. CDR3 DNA only is kept here, 48 bases in frame from base 1. Germline trimming amounts to 1 base on V and 5 bases on J, with 8 as the count of junction bases outside the gene matches.

Study-level results and caveats: Compared with non-shared clonotypes, the clonotypes found in all four sorted-subset donors had higher generation probabilities. Naive subsets generally had larger estimated clonotype richness than memory subsets did. Sharing across a few donors was observed for around 5% of naive CD4, 3% to 3.5% of naive CD8, over 2% of memory CD4, and around 0.4% of memory CD8 clonotypes. Rarefaction of sorted-subset datasets indicated incomplete sequencing despite the large sequencing depth. Because the study included a small number of donors, the genetic and exposure-history diversity represented was limited. Pairwise subsampling led to the expectation that sequencing depth would affect the degree of clonotype sharing among donors. Only blood was sampled, and tissue TCR repertoires likely differ from those in blood.

TCR CDR3 regions were amplified from genomic DNA by multiplex PCR using the deep immunoSEQ assay. Extracted genomic DNA from each cell subset was spread evenly across all wells of several immunoSEQ 96-well plates, with each plate serving as a replicate. For sorted subsets, roughly 0.2 ug genomic DNA, equal to some 30,000 T cell genomes, was loaded into each replicate PCR. The purified libraries were quantified using a Qubit 3.0 fluorometer, sized with a Bioanalyzer 2100, and then quantified again using the KAPA Library Quantification kit. Each immunoSEQ 96-well plate was sequenced on its own single-read 150-cycle Illumina NextSeq 550 flow cell. In the paper's pipeline: Because the immunoSEQ output held only junctional sequences and lacked quality scores, the filtering could not match the filtering applied to full-length reads. To assign V/J genes and CDR3, sequences were annotated against IMGT germline references using PyIR, a Python wrapper for IgBLAST v1.9. Reads were filtered out if the reads had weak V/J assignments (E-value above 1e-6), no CDR3, stop codons, out-of-frame junctions, or ambiguous translated residues. V3J clonotypes were defined as sequences sharing an identical inferred V gene, J gene, and CDR3 amino acid sequence. Percentage overlap between repertoires was calculated by dividing the number of shared unique clonotypes by the size of the smaller repertoire. Repertoire richness was assessed with RTK rarefaction, the Chao1 estimator, and Recon v2.1 estimates of unobserved clonotypes. OLGA was used to compute generation probabilities for all TCRbeta clonotypes that the gDNA method yielded from a few donors. As stored in TCRdb, this immuneACCESS dataset retains in-frame rearrangements with V and J assigned. A fraction of the clones does not appear; measured against another copy, unresolved V genes explain less than half of the discrepancy, and the remainder lacks a known reason. That table furnishes V, J and clone size, whereas the DNA furnished D and trimming. This sample lists some 2.1 million clones; 85% to 95% were detected once. The top ten clones comprise 0.9% to 1.3% of the sample.

The rearranged chain carries TRBV6-6 and TRBJ2-7; 10 bases in between match TRBD2. Sequenced sample: naive CD8+ T cells sorted from blood. What the cell subset or site label conveys for this sample: CD45RA+CCR7+. This TCR was sampled from a young man in good health. Read as DNA, the sequence is TGTGCCAGCAGTTACTGGGCTAGCGGGAGTACCGACGAGCAGTACTTC. The resulting protein is CASSYWASGSTDEQYF.